The 8 T cell receptor beta chains given below trace back to one sample, sequenced in a study of identical twins. One entry per CDR3 protein, called by TCRdb with MiXCR from the 5' RACE reads. Seen here are 450,000 or so distinct CDR3 sequences, 14% observed once, and the top ten hold roughly 0.56%. This sample also belongs to another study, concerning yellow fever vaccine responses in identical twins.

Sequencing input: CD4+ T cells sorted from blood. These receptors all stem from a woman between 18 and 29 years old in good health.

The chain joins TRBV7-2 to TRBJ1-2, with D maybe TRBD1 (5 bases). This CDR3 region has 15 residues. Trimming took 5 bases from V and 4 from J, leaving 17 bases between them. Per germline, CDR1 SGHTA and CDR2 FQGNSA. The CDR3 region is CASSPTLRGGYGYTF. CDR3 in DNA: TGTGCCAGCAGCCCTACCCTACGGGGCGGCTATGGCTACACCTTC.

A few counts support this clonotype. The V call is TRBV12-3 or TRBV12-4, the J call TRBJ1-1, with 10 bases matching TRBD1. This CDR3 comprises 15 residues. V dropped 6 bases and J dropped 1; count of bases not matched to a gene: 5. CDR3 nucleotide sequence: TGTGCCAGCAGCCGAGGGGACAGGGGGAACACTGAAGCTTTCTTT. This sequence encodes CASSRGDRGNTEAFF.

This clonotype occurred a few times. In DNA, the CDR3 is TGTGCCAGCAGTTACCAACTAGACAGCCGGGTCGGGGAGCTGTTTTTT. Amino acids: CASSYQLDSRVGELFF. V and J are TRBV28 and TRBJ2-2; D assignment may be TRBD1 or TRBD2 (5 bases each). The length of the CDR3 is 16 residues. Germline loops: CDR1 MDHEN, CDR2 SYDVKM. Trimming took off 4 bases at V and 7 bases at J, with 19 bases between the two ends. Based on the CDR3 plus reference TRBV28 and TRBJ2-2, the full variable domain is DVKVTQSSRYLVKRTGEKVFLECVQDMDHENMFWYRQDPGLGLRLIYFSYDVKMKEKGDIPEGYSVSREKKERFSLILESASTNQTSMYLCASSYQLDSRVGELFFGEGSRLTVL.

The J gene is TRBJ1-6, the V gene TRBV28; D might be TRBD1 (5 bases). This CDR3 contains 14 residues. V gave up 8 bases and J gave up 4 bases, with 12 bases separating them. Germline-derived CDR1 and CDR2 are MDHEN and SYDVKM. This chain's CDR3 is CASARAGYNSPLHF. CDR3 DNA sequence: TGTGCCAGCGCAAGAGCAGGGTATAATTCACCCCTCCACTTT.

This chain uses TRBV27 with TRBJ2-2, with a weak D call TRBD1 (5 bases). Trimming removed 3 bases from V and 6 bases from J, with 20 bases in between. The CDR3 sequence is 17 residues long. CDR1 is MNHEY, CDR2 SMNVEV, per germline (reference sequence). This CDR3 reads CASSLKGFGTFAGELFF. For the CDR3, the DNA is TGTGCCAGCAGTTTGAAGGGGTTCGGTACATTTGCCGGGGAGCTGTTTTTT.

This chain links TRBV10-3 with TRBJ2-3; D not certain. The germline V gene has CDR1 ENHRY and CDR2 SYGVKD. With 0 bases removed from V and 1 base from J, the gap between germline ends came to 14 bases. This CDR3 is 17 amino acids long. CDR3: CAISESMKGRGTDTQYF. The CDR3 bases are TGTGCCATCAGTGAGTCGATGAAGGGCCGGGGCACAGATACGCAGTATTTT.

This clonotype was counted only a few times. The chain combines TRBV12-3 or TRBV12-4 with TRBJ1-4, with D tentatively TRBD1 (6 bases). There are 14 residues in the CDR3. Trimming shortened V by 5 bases and J by 0 bases, and 7 bases separated the two germline ends. CDR3 region: CASSKGATNEKLFF. The CDR3 DNA reads TGTGCCAGCAGTAAGGGGGCAACTAATGAAAAACTGTTTTTT.

This clonotype was seen only a few times. V usage is TRBV18 and J usage is TRBJ1-6; D is undetermined. Germline CDR1 KGHSH, CDR2 LQKENI. This CDR3 spans 15 amino acids. Trimming took 2 bases from V and 9 from J, leaving 14 bases between them. The chain's CDR3 is CASSPGAGKGSPLHF. DNA for the CDR3: TGTGCCAGCTCACCAGGAGCCGGCAAAGGTTCACCCCTCCACTTT.